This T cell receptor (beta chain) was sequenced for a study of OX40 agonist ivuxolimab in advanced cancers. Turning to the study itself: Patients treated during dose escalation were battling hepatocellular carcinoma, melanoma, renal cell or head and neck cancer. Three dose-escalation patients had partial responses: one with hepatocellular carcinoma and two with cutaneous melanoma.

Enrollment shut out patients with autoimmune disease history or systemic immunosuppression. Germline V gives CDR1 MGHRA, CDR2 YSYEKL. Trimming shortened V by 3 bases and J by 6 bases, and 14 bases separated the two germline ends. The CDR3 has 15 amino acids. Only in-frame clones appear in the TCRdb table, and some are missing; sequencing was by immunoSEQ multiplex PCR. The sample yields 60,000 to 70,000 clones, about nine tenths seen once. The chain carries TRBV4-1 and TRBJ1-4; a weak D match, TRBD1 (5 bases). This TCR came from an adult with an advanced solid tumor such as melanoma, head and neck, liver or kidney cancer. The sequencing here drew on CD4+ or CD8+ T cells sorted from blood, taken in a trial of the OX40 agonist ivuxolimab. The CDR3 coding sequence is TGCGCCAGCAGCCAGGTGGGGACGGTCTATGAAAAACTGTTTTTT. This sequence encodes CASSQVGTVYEKLFF.